These 9 T cell receptor beta chains share one sample of origin, sequenced in a study of blood T cell repertoires in COVID-19 (dated by TCRdb to 2019 to 2021). Library construction relied on the immunoSEQ multiplex PCR assay. What TCRdb holds here is the immuneACCESS table cut down to in-frame rearrangements. Part of the clones is not present; checked against another copy, under half of the missing clones reflect an unresolved V gene, and the others are unexplained. The sample table records hundreds of thousands of clones; 80% to 90% of these occur just once. The top ten clonotypes cover over 0.95% of the sample. Sequencing was performed on PBMCs or T cells enriched from blood (not recorded which). Every receptor here comes from a man aged 18-30 years who had recovered from COVID-19.

The chain recombines TRBV6-5 with TRBJ2-2; TRBD2 might be the D (5 bases). Germline lookup yields CDR1 MNHEY and CDR2 SVGAGI. V was trimmed by 4 bases and J by 5 bases, leaving 11 bases between them. This CDR3 comprises 14 residues. Here the CDR3 DNA reads TGTGCCAGCAGTTCCGGACTTCAGACCGGGGAGCTGTTTTTT. This sequence encodes CASSSGLQTGELFF.

The chain employs TRBV18 and TRBJ2-7; 8 positions agree with TRBD1. Per germline, CDR1 KGHSH and CDR2 LQKENI. The CDR3 consists of 12 residues. V gave up 5 bases and J gave up 3 bases; unmatched junction bases: 0. The CDR3 nucleotides are TGTGCCAGCTCAACAGGGGGCTACGAGCAGTACTTC. Translation gives CASSTGGYEQYF.

The V gene is TRBV6-6, the J gene TRBJ1-6; D may be TRBD1 (5 bases). Trimming pared 4 bases from V and 7 bases from J, leaving 11 bases between. The V gene's germline CDR1 is MNHNY and CDR2 SVGAGI (reference sequence). CDR3 length: 14 residues. CDR3 sequence (DNA): TGTGCCAGCAGTTTAAACAGGAAAAATTCACCCCTCCACTTT. This translates into CASSLNRKNSPLHF.

The J gene is TRBJ1-3, the V gene TRBV9; no reliable D call. The germline CDR1 and CDR2 sequences are SGDLS and YYNGEE. V gave up 0 bases and J gave up 4 bases, with 11 bases separating them. CDR3 length equals 15 residues. The CDR3 nucleotides are TGTGCCAGCAGCGTAGATCGGGTACCCGGAAACACCATATATTTT. It encodes CASSVDRVPGNTIYF.

This chain joins TRBV7-3 and TRBJ2-2, with D possibly matching TRBD2 (6 bases). V was trimmed by 8 bases and J by 7 bases, leaving 14 bases between them. The CDR3 is 13 amino acids. Germline-derived CDR1 and CDR2 are SGHTA and FQGTGA. CDR3 region: CASATGESGELFF. The CDR3 DNA is TGTGCCAGCGCTACGGGGGAGAGCGGGGAGCTGTTTTTT.

V gene TRBV5-1 combines with J gene TRBJ1-1; a weak D match, TRBD1 (6 bases). The CDR3 loop spans 18 amino acids. CDR1 is SGHRS and CDR2 is YFSETQ in the germline V gene. The germline V and J ends were trimmed by 1 base and 0 bases, with 19 bases remaining between them. CDR3 sequence reads: CASSLRRGRGGVNTEAFF. The CDR3 DNA sequence: TGCGCCAGCAGCTTGAGGCGGGGCAGGGGAGGGGTGAACACTGAAGCTTTCTTT. Supplemented by reference TRBV5-1 and TRBJ1-1, the full variable domain reads KAGVTQTPRYLIKTRGQQVTLSCSPISGHRSVSWYQQTPGQGLQFLFEYFSETQRNKGNFPGRFSGRQFSNSRSEMNVSTLELGDSALYLCASSLRRGRGGVNTEAFFGQGTRLTVV.

This clone appeared a few times. The rearrangement joins TRBV7-9 to TRBJ1-1; the match to TRBD1 covers 9 bases. Germline lookup yields CDR1 SEHNR and CDR2 FQNEAQ (reference sequence). There are 19 residues in the CDR3. J was trimmed by 4 bases and V by 4 bases; bases with no gene match: 19. The DNA for the CDR3 is TGTGCCAGCAGCTCATACTCTTACCGGGACAGGGCGTCTGGCACTGAAGCTTTCTTT. This codes for CASSSYSYRDRASGTEAFF.

V and J are TRBV5-5 and TRBJ2-6; D remains unclear. The ends were cut back, 0 bases at V and 1 base at J, with 5 bases in the middle. Germline V gene lookup returns CDR1 SGHKS and CDR2 YYEKEE (reference sequence). The CDR3 loop spans 15 amino acids. Here the CDR3 reads CASSLARSGANVLTF. The DNA for the CDR3 is TGTGCCAGCAGCTTGGCCAGATCTGGGGCCAACGTCCTGACTTTC.

This rearrangement joins TRBV19 to TRBJ2-5; TRBD2 matches 9 bases. This CDR3 region has 15 residues. V dropped 2 bases and J dropped 3; count of bases not matched to a gene: 4. Germline V gene data show CDR1 as LNHDA and CDR2 as SQIVND (reference sequence). CDR3 sequence reads: CASSIKAGGEETQYF. The CDR3 DNA follows: TGTGCCAGTAGTATAAAAGCGGGAGGTGAAGAGACCCAGTACTTC.